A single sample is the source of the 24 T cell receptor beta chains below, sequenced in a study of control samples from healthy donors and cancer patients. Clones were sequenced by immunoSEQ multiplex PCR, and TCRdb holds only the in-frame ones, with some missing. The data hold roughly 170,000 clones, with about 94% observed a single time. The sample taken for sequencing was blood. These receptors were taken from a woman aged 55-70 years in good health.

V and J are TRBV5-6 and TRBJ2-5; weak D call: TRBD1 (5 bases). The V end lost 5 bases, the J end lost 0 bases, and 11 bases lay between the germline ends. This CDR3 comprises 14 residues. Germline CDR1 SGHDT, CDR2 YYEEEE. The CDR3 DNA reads TGTGCCAGCAGGACAGACAGCTACCAAGAGACCCAGTACTTC. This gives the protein CASRTDSYQETQYF.

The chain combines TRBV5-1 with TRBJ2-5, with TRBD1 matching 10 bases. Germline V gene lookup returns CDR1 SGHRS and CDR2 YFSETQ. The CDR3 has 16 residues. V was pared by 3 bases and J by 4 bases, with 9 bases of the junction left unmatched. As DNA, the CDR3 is TGCGCCAGCAGCTCGACCGGACAGGGGGGGTCAGAGACCCAGTACTTC. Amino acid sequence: CASSSTGQGGSETQYF.

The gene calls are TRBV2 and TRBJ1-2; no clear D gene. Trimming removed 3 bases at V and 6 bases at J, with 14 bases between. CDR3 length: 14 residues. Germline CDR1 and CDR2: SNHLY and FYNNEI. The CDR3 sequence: CASSDPRPSNGYTF. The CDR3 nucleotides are TGTGCCAGCAGTGACCCCCGACCTAGCAATGGCTACACCTTC. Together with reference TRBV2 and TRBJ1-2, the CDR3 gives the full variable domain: EPEVTQTPSHQVTQMGQEVILRCVPISNHLYFYWYRQILGQKVEFLVSFYNNEISEKSEIFDDQFSVERPDGSNFTLKIRSTKLEDSAMYFCASSDPRPSNGYTFGSGTRLTVV.

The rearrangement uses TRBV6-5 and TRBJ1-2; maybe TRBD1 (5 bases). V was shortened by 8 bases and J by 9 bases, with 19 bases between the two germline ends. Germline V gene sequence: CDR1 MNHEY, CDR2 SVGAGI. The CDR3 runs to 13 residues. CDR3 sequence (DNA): TGTGCCAGCTCTAAGGGGCCGGTTAGCAGCTACACCTTC. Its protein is CASSKGPVSSYTF.

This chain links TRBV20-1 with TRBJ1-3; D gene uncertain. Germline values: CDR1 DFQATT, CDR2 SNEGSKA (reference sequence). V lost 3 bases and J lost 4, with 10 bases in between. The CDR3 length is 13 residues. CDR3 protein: CSASASHGNTIYF. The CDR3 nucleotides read TGCAGTGCTAGTGCATCACACGGAAACACCATATATTTT.

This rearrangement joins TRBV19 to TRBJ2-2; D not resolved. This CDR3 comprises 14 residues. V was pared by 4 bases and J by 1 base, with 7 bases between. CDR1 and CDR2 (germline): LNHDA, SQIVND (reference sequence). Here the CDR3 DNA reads TGTGCCAGTAGTACGAGCCGGAACACCGGGGAGCTGTTTTTT. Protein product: CASSTSRNTGELFF.

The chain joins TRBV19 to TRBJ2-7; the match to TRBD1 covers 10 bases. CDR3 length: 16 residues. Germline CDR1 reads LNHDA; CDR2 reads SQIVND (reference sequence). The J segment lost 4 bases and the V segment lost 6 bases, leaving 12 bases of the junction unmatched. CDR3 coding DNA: TGTGCCAGTAGCATTTCCTCCGGGACAGGGGTATACGAGCAGTACTTC. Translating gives CASSISSGTGVYEQYF.

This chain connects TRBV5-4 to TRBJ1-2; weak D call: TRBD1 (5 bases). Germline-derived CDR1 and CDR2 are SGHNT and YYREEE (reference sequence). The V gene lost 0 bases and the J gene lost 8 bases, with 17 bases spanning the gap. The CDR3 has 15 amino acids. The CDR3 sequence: CASSLAGEGRWGYTF. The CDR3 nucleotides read TGTGCCAGCAGCTTGGCGGGGGAGGGACGTTGGGGCTACACCTTC.

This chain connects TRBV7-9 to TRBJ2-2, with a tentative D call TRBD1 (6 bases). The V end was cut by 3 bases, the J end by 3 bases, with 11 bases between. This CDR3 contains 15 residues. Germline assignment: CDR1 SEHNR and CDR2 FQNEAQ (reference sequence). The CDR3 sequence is CASSFAGVDTGELFF. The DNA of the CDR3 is TGTGCCAGCAGCTTTGCAGGGGTAGACACCGGGGAGCTGTTTTTT.

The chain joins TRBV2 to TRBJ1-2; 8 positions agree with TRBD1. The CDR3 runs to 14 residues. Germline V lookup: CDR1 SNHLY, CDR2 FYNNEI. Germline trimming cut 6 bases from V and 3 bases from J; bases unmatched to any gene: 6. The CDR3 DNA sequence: TGTGCCAGCAGGCCGACAGGGGACGACTATGGCTACACCTTC. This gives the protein CASRPTGDDYGYTF.

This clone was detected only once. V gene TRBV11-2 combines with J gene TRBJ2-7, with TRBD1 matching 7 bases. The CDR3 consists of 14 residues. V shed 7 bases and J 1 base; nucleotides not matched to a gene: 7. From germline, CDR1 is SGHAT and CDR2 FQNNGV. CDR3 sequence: CASNHPGQSYEQYF. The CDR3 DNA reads TGTGCCAGCAACCATCCGGGACAGTCCTACGAGCAGTACTTC.

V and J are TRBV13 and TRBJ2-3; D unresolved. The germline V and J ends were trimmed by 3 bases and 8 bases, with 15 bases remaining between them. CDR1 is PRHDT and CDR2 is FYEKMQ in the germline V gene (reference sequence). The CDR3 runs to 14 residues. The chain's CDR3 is CASSLEQRIGTQYF. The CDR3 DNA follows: TGTGCCAGCAGCTTGGAACAGAGAATCGGTACGCAGTATTTT.

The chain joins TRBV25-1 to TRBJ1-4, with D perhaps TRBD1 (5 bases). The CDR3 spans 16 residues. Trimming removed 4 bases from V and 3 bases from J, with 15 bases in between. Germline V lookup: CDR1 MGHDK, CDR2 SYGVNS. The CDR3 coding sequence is TGTGCCAGCAGTGGATCGACTCAGGGTCCTAATGAAAAACTGTTTTTT. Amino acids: CASSGSTQGPNEKLFF.

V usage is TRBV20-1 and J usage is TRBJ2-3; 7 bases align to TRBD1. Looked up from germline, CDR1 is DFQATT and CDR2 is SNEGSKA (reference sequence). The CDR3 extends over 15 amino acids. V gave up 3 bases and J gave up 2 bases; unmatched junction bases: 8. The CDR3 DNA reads TGCAGTGCTAGTATAACCGGGACAGACACAGATACGCAGTATTTT. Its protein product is CSASITGTDTDTQYF.

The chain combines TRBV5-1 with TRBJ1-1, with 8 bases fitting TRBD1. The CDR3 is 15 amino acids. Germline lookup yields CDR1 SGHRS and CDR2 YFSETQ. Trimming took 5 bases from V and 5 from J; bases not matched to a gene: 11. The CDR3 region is CASSDSPGQVTEAFF. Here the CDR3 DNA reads TGCGCCAGCAGTGATTCCCCGGGACAGGTGACTGAAGCTTTCTTT.

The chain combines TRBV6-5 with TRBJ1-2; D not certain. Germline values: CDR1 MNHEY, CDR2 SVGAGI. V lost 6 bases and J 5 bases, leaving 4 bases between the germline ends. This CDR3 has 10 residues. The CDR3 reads CASREYGYTF. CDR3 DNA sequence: TGTGCCAGCAGAGAGTATGGCTACACCTTC.

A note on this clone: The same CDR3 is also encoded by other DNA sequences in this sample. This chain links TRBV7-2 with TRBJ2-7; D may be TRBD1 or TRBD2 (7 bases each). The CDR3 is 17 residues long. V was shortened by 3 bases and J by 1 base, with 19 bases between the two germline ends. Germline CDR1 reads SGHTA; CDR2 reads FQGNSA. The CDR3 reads CASSFRGGRGPSYEQYF. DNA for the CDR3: TGTGCCAGCAGCTTCAGGGGGGGCAGGGGTCCTTCCTACGAGCAGTACTTC.

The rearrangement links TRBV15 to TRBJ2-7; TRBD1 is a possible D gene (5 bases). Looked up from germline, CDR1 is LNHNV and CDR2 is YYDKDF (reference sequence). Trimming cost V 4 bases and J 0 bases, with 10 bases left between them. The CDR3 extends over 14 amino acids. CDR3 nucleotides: TGTGCCACCAGCAAAGGACAACACTCCTACGAGCAGTACTTC. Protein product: CATSKGQHSYEQYF.

The CDR3 nucleotides read TGTGCCAGCAGTGAATCCACAGCCTCTGGGGCCAACGTCCTGACTTTC. Translated, it gives CASSESTASGANVLTF. The chain has TRBV25-1 and TRBJ2-6; D call uncertain. The CDR3 has 16 residues. With 1 base removed from V and 0 bases from J, the gap between germline ends came to 7 bases. The germline CDR1 and CDR2 sequences are MGHDK and SYGVNS.

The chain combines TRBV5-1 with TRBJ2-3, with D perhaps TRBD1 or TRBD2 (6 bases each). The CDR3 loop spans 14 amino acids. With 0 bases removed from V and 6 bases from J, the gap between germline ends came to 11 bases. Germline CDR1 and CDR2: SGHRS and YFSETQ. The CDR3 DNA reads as TGCGCCAGCAGCTTGGCCTGGGGGGCGGATACGCAGTATTTT. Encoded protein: CASSLAWGADTQYF.

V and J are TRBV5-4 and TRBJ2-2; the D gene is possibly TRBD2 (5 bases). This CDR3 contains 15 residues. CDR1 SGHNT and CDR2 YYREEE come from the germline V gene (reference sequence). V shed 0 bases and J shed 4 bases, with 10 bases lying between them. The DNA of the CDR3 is TGTGCCAGCAGCTTGGAGAGGGTGAGCACCGGGGAGCTGTTTTTT. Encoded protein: CASSLERVSTGELFF.

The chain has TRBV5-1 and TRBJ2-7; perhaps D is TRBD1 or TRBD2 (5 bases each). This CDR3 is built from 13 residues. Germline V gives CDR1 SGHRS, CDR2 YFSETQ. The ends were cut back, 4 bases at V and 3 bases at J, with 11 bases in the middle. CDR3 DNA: TGCGCCAGCAGCACCGGGACGATCTACGAGCAGTACTTC. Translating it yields CASSTGTIYEQYF.

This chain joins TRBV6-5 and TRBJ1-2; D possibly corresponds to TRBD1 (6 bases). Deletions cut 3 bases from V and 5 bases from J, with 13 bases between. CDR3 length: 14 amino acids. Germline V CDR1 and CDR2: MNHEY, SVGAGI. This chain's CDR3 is CASSYGRGSYGYTF. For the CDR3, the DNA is TGTGCCAGCAGTTATGGCAGGGGATCTTATGGCTACACCTTC.

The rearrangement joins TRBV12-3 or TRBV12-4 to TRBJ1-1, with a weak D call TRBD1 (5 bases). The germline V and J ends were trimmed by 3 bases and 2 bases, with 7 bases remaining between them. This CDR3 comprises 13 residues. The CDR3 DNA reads TGTGCCAGCAGTTTCGACAGAAACACTGAAGCTTTCTTT. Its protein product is CASSFDRNTEAFF.